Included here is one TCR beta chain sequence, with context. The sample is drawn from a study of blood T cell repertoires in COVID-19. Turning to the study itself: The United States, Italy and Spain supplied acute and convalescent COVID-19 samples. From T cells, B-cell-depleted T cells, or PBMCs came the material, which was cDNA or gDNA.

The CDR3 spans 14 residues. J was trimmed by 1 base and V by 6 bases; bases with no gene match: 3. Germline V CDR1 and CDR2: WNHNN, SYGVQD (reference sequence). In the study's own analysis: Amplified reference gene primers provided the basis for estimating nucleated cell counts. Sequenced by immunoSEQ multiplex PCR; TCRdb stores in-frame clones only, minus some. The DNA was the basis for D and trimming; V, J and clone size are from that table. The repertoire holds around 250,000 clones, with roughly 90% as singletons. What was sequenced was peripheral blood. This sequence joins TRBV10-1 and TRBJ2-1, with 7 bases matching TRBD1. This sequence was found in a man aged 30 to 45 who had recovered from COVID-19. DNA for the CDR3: TGCGCCAGCAGACCGGGACAGTCCTACAATGAGCAGTTCTTC. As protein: CASRPGQSYNEQFF.